The rows below give T cell receptor beta chains drawn from one sample of a study of T-cell memory formation after mild COVID-19. Each CDR3 protein is one row after TCRdb ran MiXCR on the 5' RACE reads. This sample has 70,000 to 100,000 distinct CDR3 sequences, with approximately 16% found just once. The sequenced material came from PBMCs or a T cell subset sorted from them (not recorded which). Every receptor here comes from a man between 18 and 35 years old who had mild COVID-19 (a few samples of this study predate the infection). Cell type and time point are not known. Each CDR3 is given with its conserved first and last residue. D genes are given only for firm matches. A clone size is listed for some rows: how often the clone was seen (once, few, many), or a class if it is expanded.

v_gene	abundance	d_gene	j_gene	CDR3nt	CDR3aa
TRBV27	few	-	TRBJ2-1	TGTGCCAGCAGGCCGGGACGCAATGAGCAGTTCTTC	CASRPGRNEQFF
TRBV5-6	-	TRBD1	TRBJ2-5	TGTGCCAGCAGCTTCGGACAGGGTCAAGAGACCCAGTACTTC	CASSFGQGQETQYF
TRBV18	few	TRBD1	TRBJ1-2	TGTGCCAGCTCACCGCGACAGGGGGAAGACTATGGCTACACCTTC	CASSPRQGEDYGYTF
TRBV5-6	few	TRBD1	TRBJ2-3	TGTGCCAGCAGCGGAGGACAGGGGTGGTCAGATACGCAGTATTTT	CASSGGQGWSDTQYF
TRBV4-1	few	TRBD2	TRBJ2-7	TGCGCCAGCAGCCATTTCCCTGGTAGCGGGGGGCCAAGCTCCTACGAGCAGTACTTC	CASSHFPGSGGPSSYEQYF
TRBV4-1	few	-	TRBJ2-7	TGCGCCAGCAGCCAACTAACGCGGAGCTCCTACGAGCAGTACTTC	CASSQLTRSSYEQYF
TRBV9	-	TRBD2	TRBJ2-5	TGTGCCAGCAGCGCACTAGCGGGGGTACAAGAGACCCAGTACTTC	CASSALAGVQETQYF
TRBV4-2	few	TRBD1	TRBJ2-5	TGTGCCAGCAGCCACGGGACAGGGGTATTAGAGACCCAGTACTTC	CASSHGTGVLETQYF
TRBV29-1	few	-	TRBJ2-7	TGCAGCGGCCGGGACGTATCCTACGAGCAGTACTTC	CSGRDVSYEQYF
TRBV7-2	many	TRBD1	TRBJ1-2	TGTGCCAGCAGCGCCCGGGACAGGGGCTATGGCTACACCTTC	CASSARDRGYGYTF
TRBV7-9	-	-	TRBJ1-4	TGTGCCAGCAGCCCTGCCAAATCCAACCAGGATGAAAAACTGTTTTTT	CASSPAKSNQDEKLFF
TRBV5-8	few	-	TRBJ1-1	TGTGCCAGCCCTGGACAGAGGCTTGAAGCTTTCTTT	CASPGQRLEAFF
TRBV7-6	-	-	TRBJ2-1	TGTGCCAGCAGCTTCTTGGGGGGAGTGGATGAGCAGTTCTTC	CASSFLGGVDEQFF
TRBV6-5	-	-	TRBJ2-5	TGTGCCAGCAGCCAGATAGTGGACGTTCAAGAGACCCAGTACTTC	CASSQIVDVQETQYF
TRBV19	-	-	TRBJ1-2	TGTGCCAGTAGCCCCGGTCTCAGCCCCTCTTATGGCTACACCTTC	CASSPGLSPSYGYTF
TRBV5-1	many	-	TRBJ1-1	TGTGCCAGCAGCTTAAGAGGGACTGAAGCTTTCTTT	CASSLRGTEAFF
TRBV6-5	few	-	TRBJ2-7	TGTGCCAGCGGGGAGAGCTCCTACGAGCAGTACTTC	CASGESSYEQYF
TRBV11-2	-	-	TRBJ1-1	TGTGCCAGCAGCTTAAAGGTTGGGGGTGAAGCTTTCTTT	CASSLKVGGEAFF
TRBV27	-	-	TRBJ1-2	TGTGCCAGCAGTTTCTCCGGCGGGCCGAACTATGGCTACACCTTC	CASSFSGGPNYGYTF
TRBV12-3/TRBV12-4	-	-	TRBJ2-2	TGTGCCAGCAGCACCCGGCGTGGCCAGGTGGGAGTGACCGGGGAGCTGTTTTTT	CASSTRRGQVGVTGELFF
TRBV20-1	few	TRBD1	TRBJ2-7	TGCAGTGCTAGCTGGACAGGGTTGTCCTACGAGCAGTACTTC	CSASWTGLSYEQYF
TRBV7-8	many	TRBD2	TRBJ2-1	TGTGCCAGCAGCTTAGCTAGCGGGGTGGGGTCGGTCTTC	CASSLASGVGSVF
TRBV5-1	few	-	TRBJ1-2	TGCGCCAGCAGCCCTGACAGACCGAACTATGGCTACACCTTC	CASSPDRPNYGYTF
TRBV6-2/TRBV6-3	-	TRBD1	TRBJ1-1	TGTGCCAGCAGTTACTCGTACGACAGGGAGTGGACTGAAGCTTTCTTT	CASSYSYDREWTEAFF
TRBV11-2	-	TRBD1	TRBJ2-6	TGTGCCAGCAGCCTGGGACAGGGCTGGGCCAACGTCCTGACTTTC	CASSLGQGWANVLTF
TRBV6-2/TRBV6-3	few	-	TRBJ2-1	TGTGCCAGCAGTTACAGCTCCCCGTCGGGGGCCCATCTATACTCCTACAATGAGCAGTTCTTC	CASSYSSPSGAHLYSYNEQFF
TRBV13	few	TRBD1	TRBJ2-4	TGTGCCAGCAGCACAGGGGGGAACATTCAGTACTTC	CASSTGGNIQYF
TRBV29-1	few	TRBD2	TRBJ2-3	TGCAGCGTTGAGGGGACTAGCGGGGGGGCTGGTACGCAGTATTTT	CSVEGTSGGAGTQYF
TRBV6-6	-	-	TRBJ2-3	TGTGCCAGCAGCCGAGACGAGCATACGCAGTATTTT	CASSRDEHTQYF
TRBV6-5	-	-	TRBJ2-5	TGTGCCAGCAGTCCTGAAGGGCTGGCCGGGGAGACCCAGTACTTC	CASSPEGLAGETQYF
TRBV4-1	few	-	TRBJ2-5	TGCGCCAGCAGCCAAGTTGGCGGCCAGGAGACCCAGTACTTC	CASSQVGGQETQYF
TRBV2	few	-	TRBJ1-5	TGTGCCAGCAGTGATATTGGAGGATCTCAGCCCCAGCATTTT	CASSDIGGSQPQHF
TRBV7-6	few	-	TRBJ2-3	TGTGCCAGCAGCCCCGTAGGGGGATCCACAGATACGCAGTATTTT	CASSPVGGSTDTQYF
TRBV9	few	TRBD1	TRBJ2-7	TGTGCCAGCAGCGAAACAGGGGGCTCCTACGAGCAGTACTTC	CASSETGGSYEQYF
TRBV5-4	-	-	TRBJ2-7	TGTGCCACTTCTCAGGAAACCTACGAGCAGTACTTC	CATSQETYEQYF
TRBV7-6	-	-	TRBJ1-1	TGTGCCAGCAGCCGGACCCTCAACGCTGAAGCTTTCTTT	CASSRTLNAEAFF
TRBV6-2/TRBV6-3	-	-	TRBJ1-2	TGTGCCAGCAGTTACGCCGCGGGAGCTGGTGGCTACACCTTC	CASSYAAGAGGYTF
TRBV29-1	many	-	TRBJ1-1	TGCAGCGCCGTCGATGAAAGCACTGAAGCTTTCTTT	CSAVDESTEAFF
TRBV27	-	-	TRBJ1-2	TGTGCCAGCAGTCCCACGACCGGGAAACCCATCTCTAACTATGGCTACACCTTC	CASSPTTGKPISNYGYTF
TRBV11-2	-	-	TRBJ1-1	TGTGCCAGCAGCTTAGATTTTCAGGAAGCTTTCTTT	CASSLDFQEAFF
TRBV27	-	-	TRBJ1-5	TGTGCCAGCACGCCCAGTCACCCGGGGGCCAATCAGCCCCAGCATTTT	CASTPSHPGANQPQHF
TRBV6-2/TRBV6-3	few	TRBD1	TRBJ2-7	TGTGCCAGCAGTTACTCGACCAGGGGGCGAGGTGAGCAGTACTTC	CASSYSTRGRGEQYF
TRBV15	-	-	TRBJ2-2	TGTGCCACCAGCGAGAGTCCGAACACCGGGGAGCTGTTTTTT	CATSESPNTGELFF
TRBV4-3	-	-	TRBJ1-6	TGCGCCAGCAGCCGGGACGGGGGGTTGGCACCCCTCCACTTT	CASSRDGGLAPLHF
TRBV7-9	-	-	TRBJ1-1	TGTGCCAGCGAGGTTCTACCCCTGAACACTGAAGCTTTCTTT	CASEVLPLNTEAFF
TRBV6-6	-	-	TRBJ2-1	TGTGCCAGCACTACGATATCCTACAATGAGCAGTTCTTC	CASTTISYNEQFF
TRBV7-9	many	-	TRBJ2-3	TGTGCCAGCAGCCCCGGGACCACCAGCACAGATACGCAGTATTTT	CASSPGTTSTDTQYF
TRBV5-1	few	-	TRBJ2-7	TGCGCCAGCAGCTTGGAGCACCCACCGAAGGACGAGCAGTACTTC	CASSLEHPPKDEQYF
TRBV29-1	many	-	TRBJ1-3	TGCAGCGTTGTGCCTGAGGCCGGAAACACCATATATTTT	CSVVPEAGNTIYF
TRBV10-3	many	-	TRBJ1-6	TGTGCCATCAGTGAGTCGGGGGTTCCAGGTTCACCCCTCCACTTT	CAISESGVPGSPLHF
TRBV7-9	few	-	TRBJ2-1	TGTGCCAGCAGCTACGGGTATCCCAATGAGCAGTTCTTC	CASSYGYPNEQFF
TRBV12-3/TRBV12-4	few	-	TRBJ1-1	TGTGCCAGCACAGGGAGCATGAACACTGAAGCTTTCTTT	CASTGSMNTEAFF